This T cell receptor beta chain was recorded in a study of quantifying T cell responses using KT2 cells. Whole-study context: cDNA was made from DNase-treated RNA using alpha and beta constant primers. Under optimum conditions, T4 ligation efficiency was estimated at more than 8%.

The CDR3 totals 18 residues. From germline, CDR1 is SGHTA and CDR2 FQGNSA. After removal of 4 bases from V and 6 bases from J, the junction contained 16 bases not matched to a gene. The sample is PBMC spiked with counted cells of clone KT2. A range of KT2-to-PBMC ratios was made using fixed PBMC numbers. An oligo carrying a UMI was ligated to the cDNA 3' end. First-round PCR used 3 to 4 cycles and beta primers RC1.1 and RC1.2 covering TRBC1 and TRBC2. From the second PCR onward, TCR alpha and beta chains were processed separately. TCRdb processed the UMI-ligation and nested PCR reads anew with MiXCR; each CDR3 protein has one entry. The data contain tens of thousands of distinct CDR3 sequences, 6% to 9.5% of them seen just once; the ten biggest clones take up 15% to 19%.

The sample consisted of PBMCs spiked with cells of the T cell clone KT2. This clonotype was obtained from a human donor. V is TRBV7-2 and J is TRBJ2-2; the match to TRBD1 covers 8 bases. The CDR3: CASSSTTLTGEYSGELFF. The CDR3 DNA reads TGTGCCAGCAGCTCGACTACCCTGACAGGGGAGTATTCCGGGGAGCTGTTTTTT.